These T cell receptor beta chains were read from a single sample in a study of tumor-infiltrating lymphocytes in primary liver carcinoma. TCRdb fed the multiplex PCR reads into MiXCR, producing one record per CDR3 protein. Of about 310,000 distinct CDR3 sequences in the sample, about three fifths were seen once. The specimen was peripheral blood. These receptor sequences come from a woman aged 25 to 39 with primary liver carcinoma and hepatitis B virus infection. Both conserved end residues are part of each CDR3. Fields, in order: CDR3 DNA, CDR3 protein, J gene, clone size, CDR3 length, D gene, V gene. A D gene is named only where the DNA matches it firmly. A row's size may be missing; if present it is once, few, many or a size class.

DNA: TGTGCCAGCACCCCCCGGCTTAGCTCCTACAATGAGCAGTTCTTC
CDR3: CASTPRLSSYNEQFF
J: TRBJ2-1
size: few
length: 15
D: .
V: TRBV12-3/TRBV12-4

DNA: TGCAGCGTTGAAGATTGGGGGGGGCAAGATGGCTACACCTTC
CDR3: CSVEDWGGQDGYTF
J: TRBJ1-2
size: few
length: 14
D: .
V: TRBV29-1

DNA: TGTGCCAGCAACGTACCGGGGGGCGATGAGCAGTTCTTC
CDR3: CASNVPGGDEQFF
J: TRBJ2-1
size: .
length: 13
D: .
V: TRBV6-1

DNA: TGTGCCAGCACCCCCGGGGGCGTCCTTCCTAGCACAGATACGCAGTATTTT
CDR3: CASTPGGVLPSTDTQYF
J: TRBJ2-3
size: .
length: 17
D: .
V: TRBV12-3/TRBV12-4

DNA: TGCGCCAGCAACCAAGGTTCAGGTCAATACGAGCAGTACTTC
CDR3: CASNQGSGQYEQYF
J: TRBJ2-7
size: .
length: 14
D: .
V: TRBV4-1

DNA: TGTGCCAGCAGTTACCTTTACGAGCAGTACTTC
CDR3: CASSYLYEQYF
J: TRBJ2-7
size: .
length: 11
D: .
V: TRBV6-6

DNA: TGTGCCAGCAACTTAGGGACCAGGAAGCTGTTTTTT
CDR3: CASNLGTRKLFF
J: TRBJ2-2
size: once
length: 12
D: .
V: TRBV6-5

DNA: TGTGCCAGCACTTGCGGGGGGACTAGCGTCGAGCAGTACTTC
CDR3: CASTCGGTSVEQYF
J: TRBJ2-7
size: .
length: 14
D: TRBD2
V: TRBV6-2/TRBV6-3

DNA: TGTGCCAGCAGCCAAATTGGACTAGGCTTCGCCGAGCAGTACTTC
CDR3: CASSQIGLGFAEQYF
J: TRBJ2-7
size: .
length: 15
D: TRBD2
V: TRBV14

DNA: TGTGCCAGTCAGTCACAGGGGAGCACCAGGGAGCTGTTTTTT
CDR3: CASQSQGSTRELFF
J: TRBJ2-2
size: .
length: 14
D: TRBD1
V: TRBV25-1

DNA: TGTGCCAGCCACGGGACAGGGCGTAATGAGCAGTTCTTC
CDR3: CASHGTGRNEQFF
J: TRBJ2-1
size: .
length: 13
D: TRBD1
V: TRBV19

DNA: TGTGCCAGCAGTCCCACACTAGAAGGACCCGGGGAGCTGTTTTTT
CDR3: CASSPTLEGPGELFF
J: TRBJ2-2
size: many
length: 15
D: .
V: TRBV4-2

DNA: TGTGCCAGCAGCTCCCGTGCGGGAGTGGTAACCTACAATGAGCAGTTCTTC
CDR3: CASSSRAGVVTYNEQFF
J: TRBJ2-1
size: few
length: 17
D: TRBD2
V: TRBV7-8

DNA: TGTGACAGCAGTTTACGATATGGCACTAGCAATCAGCCCCAGCATTTT
CDR3: CDSSLRYGTSNQPQHF
J: TRBJ1-5
size: .
length: 16
D: .
V: TRBV28

DNA: TGTGCCAGCAGCCCGGGCAGGGCTTTATACAATGAGCAGTTCTTC
CDR3: CASSPGRALYNEQFF
J: TRBJ2-1
size: few
length: 15
D: .
V: TRBV12-3/TRBV12-4

DNA: TGTGCCAGCAGTTACTCATCGGTAACCCCGGAGACCCAGTACTTC
CDR3: CASSYSSVTPETQYF
J: TRBJ2-5
size: .
length: 15
D: .
V: TRBV6-5

DNA: TGTGCCAGCGGTGATGGGAGGGTGGGCAATCAGCCCCAGCATTTT
CDR3: CASGDGRVGNQPQHF
J: TRBJ1-5
size: .
length: 15
D: .
V: TRBV6-1

DNA: TGTGCCAGCAGAGAGCCGAACACTGAAGCTTTCTTT
CDR3: CASREPNTEAFF
J: TRBJ1-1
size: many
length: 12
D: .
V: TRBV6-2/TRBV6-3

DNA: TGCGCCAACAGCCAAGAGTGGGTCCCCCAGAGCTCCTACAATGAGCAGTTCTTC
CDR3: CANSQEWVPQSSYNEQFF
J: TRBJ2-1
size: .
length: 18
D: .
V: TRBV4-1

DNA: TGTGCCAGCAGCTCATGGGGGGCGATGAACGAGCAGTACTTC
CDR3: CASSSWGAMNEQYF
J: TRBJ2-7
size: few
length: 14
D: .
V: TRBV14

DNA: TGTGCCAGCAGTTTTTCTCCGGGCGGGGAGCTGTTTTTT
CDR3: CASSFSPGGELFF
J: TRBJ2-2
size: many
length: 13
D: .
V: TRBV6-2/TRBV6-3

DNA: TGTGCCAGCAGCCAAGTTCACAGTACGGCGGGAGACTCCTACGAGCAGTACTTC
CDR3: CASSQVHSTAGDSYEQYF
J: TRBJ2-7
size: many
length: 18
D: TRBD2
V: TRBV4-2

DNA: TGTGCCAGCTCGCGCCCGTGCAAAAACATTCAATACTTC
CDR3: CASSRPCKNIQYF
J: TRBJ2-4
size: .
length: 13
D: .
V: TRBV6-2/TRBV6-3

DNA: TGTGCCAGCACGAGGTTGATGGGGGCAAACACTGAAGCTTTCTTT
CDR3: CASTRLMGANTEAFF
J: TRBJ1-1
size: few
length: 15
D: .
V: TRBV6-1

DNA: TGCAGCGTGGGACAGGGAGGGAGCACAGATACGCAGTATTTT
CDR3: CSVGQGGSTDTQYF
J: TRBJ2-3
size: once
length: 14
D: TRBD1
V: TRBV29-1

DNA: TGTGCCAGCAGTGAAGGGGCCGGGGAGCTGTTTTTT
CDR3: CASSEGAGELFF
J: TRBJ2-2
size: .
length: 12
D: .
V: TRBV6-1

DNA: TGTGCCAGCAGCTCTCTATATAGAGCGGGAGTATCCTACGAGCAGTACTTC
CDR3: CASSSLYRAGVSYEQYF
J: TRBJ2-7
size: .
length: 17
D: TRBD2
V: TRBV13

DNA: TGTGCCAGCAGCTTAGAAGGGTGGAGGACAAAGAGCACTGAAGCTTTCTTT
CDR3: CASSLEGWRTKSTEAFF
J: TRBJ1-1
size: many
length: 17
D: .
V: TRBV7-8

DNA: TGTGCCAGCAGCTTGACGGGTGGGTCGGAGACCCAGTACTTC
CDR3: CASSLTGGSETQYF
J: TRBJ2-5
size: .
length: 14
D: .
V: TRBV5-6

DNA: TGTGCCAGCAGCTTGAGGACTAAATGCGAGCAGTACTTC
CDR3: CASSLRTKCEQYF
J: TRBJ2-7
size: .
length: 13
D: .
V: TRBV11-2

DNA: TGCAGCGTTGCCAAGAACACTGAAGCTTTCTTT
CDR3: CSVAKNTEAFF
J: TRBJ1-1
size: many
length: 11
D: .
V: TRBV29-1

DNA: TGTGCCAGCAGTTATGGCGGCCTCGCCCACGAGCAGTACTTC
CDR3: CASSYGGLAHEQYF
J: TRBJ2-7
size: .
length: 14
D: .
V: TRBV28

DNA: TGTGCCAGCAACCAAGTAGACCGTCCGAACACTGAAGCTTCCTTT
CDR3: CASNQVDRPNTEASF
J: TRBJ1-1
size: .
length: 15
D: .
V: TRBV4-2

DNA: TGTGCCAGCAGCCGGACAGGGAGGGGTGGCTACACCTTC
CDR3: CASSRTGRGGYTF
J: TRBJ1-2
size: .
length: 13
D: TRBD1
V: TRBV14

DNA: TGCGCCAGCAGCCAAATCGGCGGACCCTCCTACGAGCAGTACTTC
CDR3: CASSQIGGPSYEQYF
J: TRBJ2-7
size: many
length: 15
D: .
V: TRBV4-3

DNA: TGCGCCAGCAGCCAAGAAGGAGGTCTCAGCAATCAGCCCCAGCATTTT
CDR3: CASSQEGGLSNQPQHF
J: TRBJ1-5
size: .
length: 16
D: .
V: TRBV4-3

DNA: TGTGCCGGCAGCTTATCCGGGTTGCCTGAAGCTTTCTTT
CDR3: CAGSLSGLPEAFF
J: TRBJ1-1
size: .
length: 13
D: .
V: TRBV7-9

DNA: TGCGCCAGCGGCATGGACAAAATCTACGAGCAGTACTTC
CDR3: CASGMDKIYEQYF
J: TRBJ2-7
size: .
length: 13
D: .
V: TRBV5-1

DNA: TGCGCCAGCAGCCAAGATCCGGGTAGCGGGAGTAATACGCAGTATTTT
CDR3: CASSQDPGSGSNTQYF
J: TRBJ2-3
size: few
length: 16
D: TRBD2
V: TRBV4-1

DNA: TGTGCCAGCAGCTCCAAAGGTGCACATGCCAAAAACATTCAGTACTTC
CDR3: CASSSKGAHAKNIQYF
J: TRBJ2-4
size: few
length: 16
D: .
V: TRBV7-8

DNA: TGTGCCGGCAGCGACAGGGCTAGCGGGACAGATACGCAGTATTTT
CDR3: CAGSDRASGTDTQYF
J: TRBJ2-3
size: .
length: 15
D: .
V: TRBV14

DNA: TGTGCCAGCAGCTTGGCTCCCGGGCTCCGGGCTGGAAACACCATATATTTT
CDR3: CASSLAPGLRAGNTIYF
J: TRBJ1-3
size: .
length: 17
D: .
V: TRBV11-3

DNA: TGTGCCAGCTTTAGCGGAGTGGGTGGGAATGAGCAGTCCTTC
CDR3: CASFSGVGGNEQSF
J: TRBJ2-1
size: .
length: 14
D: .
V: TRBV6-1